One and the same sample provided the 9 T cell receptor beta chains below, sequenced in a study of shared clonotypes between healthy human individuals. Here immunoSEQ multiplex PCR was the method, and the copy in TCRdb shows in-frame clones only, minus some. Altogether 2.5 million or so clones are present, 90% to 95% being singletons, with the ten largest covering under 0.15%. The source material was naive CD4+ T cells sorted from blood. Noted subset: CD45RA+ positively selected. Receptor source: a man between 18 and 29 years old in good health.

The chain recombines TRBV27 with TRBJ1-4; 12 bases fit TRBD1. Germline V gene lookup returns CDR1 MNHEY and CDR2 SMNVEV (reference sequence). The CDR3 covers 15 residues. J gave up 8 bases and V 5 bases, and 6 bases lay outside the gene matches. CDR3 in amino acids: CASSPRDRGREKLFF. The CDR3 DNA follows: TGTGCCAGCAGTCCCCGGGACAGGGGGCGCGAAAAACTGTTTTTT.

The chain uses TRBV7-9 and TRBJ2-2, with no clear D. Trimming stripped 7 bases from V and 6 bases from J, with 18 bases between. Per the germline V gene, CDR1 is SEHNR and CDR2 is FQNEAQ (reference sequence). This CDR3 comprises 15 residues. CDR3 region: CASTSRSGIAGELFF. The CDR3 bases are TGTGCCAGCACCTCGCGGTCCGGCATAGCCGGGGAGCTGTTTTTT.

This clone was observed a single time. This sample includes further DNA sequences coding for the same CDR3. The gene calls are TRBV4-1 and TRBJ1-1; D might be TRBD1 (6 bases). Germline assignment: CDR1 MGHRA and CDR2 YSYEKL. V lost 0 bases, J lost 2 bases, and 10 bases lay in between. The CDR3 is made up of 15 amino acids. The CDR3 sequence is CASSQEGGANTEAFF. CDR3 bases: TGCGCCAGCAGCCAAGAAGGGGGTGCAAACACTGAAGCTTTCTTT.

This rearrangement joins TRBV19 to TRBJ1-6; D might be TRBD1 (5 bases). CDR3 length equals 12 residues. The germline V gene encodes CDR1 LNHDA and CDR2 SQIVND (reference sequence). The V and J ends lost 7 bases and 10 bases respectively, with 11 bases between them. The CDR3 nucleotides are TGTGCCAGTAAGCAGGGACGGTCACCCCTCCACTTT. This translates into CASKQGRSPLHF.

The V gene is TRBV30, the J gene TRBJ2-5; D remains unclear. Germline V lookup: CDR1 GTSNPN, CDR2 SVGIG (reference sequence). The CDR3 runs 13 residues. The V and J ends lost 2 bases and 2 bases respectively, with 9 bases between them. Here the CDR3 reads CAWSQSKQETQYF. The CDR3 DNA sequence: TGTGCCTGGAGTCAAAGCAAGCAAGAGACCCAGTACTTC.

The J gene is TRBJ1-1, the V gene TRBV6-1, with D unresolved. CDR3 length equals 16 residues. V was clipped by 3 bases and J by 2 bases, with 16 bases between them. The germline V gene encodes CDR1 MNHNS and CDR2 SASEGT. The CDR3 reads CASSDYNSALNTEAFF. As DNA, the CDR3 is TGTGCCAGCAGTGACTATAACAGCGCACTAAACACTGAAGCTTTCTTT.

The chain carries TRBV5-1 and TRBJ2-2, with D perhaps matching TRBD1 (6 bases). V was shortened by 4 bases and J by 8 bases, with 9 bases between the two germline ends. CDR1 and CDR2 (germline): SGHRS, YFSETQ. The CDR3 has 12 amino acids. The CDR3 region has the DNA TGCGCCAGCAGCAGGACAGCTGGGGAGCTGTTTTTT. Protein product: CASSRTAGELFF.

V and J are TRBV9 and TRBJ2-3; 7 nucleotides align to TRBD2. Germline values: CDR1 SGDLS, CDR2 YYNGEE. The CDR3 runs 15 residues. V lost 0 bases, J lost 5 bases, and 6 bases stayed unmatched. CDR3 amino acids: CASSVDSGRGDTQYF. The CDR3 region has the DNA TGTGCCAGCAGCGTAGATTCAGGGAGGGGAGATACGCAGTATTTT.

This chain connects TRBV30 to TRBJ1-3; TRBD1 matches at 8 bases. This CDR3 is 16 amino acids long. The trim removed 2 bases at V and 3 bases at J, leaving 9 bases unmatched. The V gene's germline CDR1 is GTSNPN and CDR2 SVGIG (reference sequence). The DNA for the CDR3 is TGTGCCTGGAGTCCTCCCAGGGGGCCAGGTGGAAACACCATATATTTT. Its protein is CAWSPPRGPGGNTIYF.